This T cell receptor (beta chain) was observed in a study of blood T cell repertoires in COVID-19. Whole-study context: Researchers got acute and convalescent COVID-19 samples from the United States, Italy and Spain. PBMCs, B-cell-depleted T cells, or T cells were the source of the cDNA or gDNA that made up the material.

Recruited during active infection, patients (from Seattle) were subsequently followed longitudinally. J lost 10 bases, V lost 4 bases, and 15 bases had no gene match. The CDR3 is 15 residues long. Germline loops: CDR1 SGHRS, CDR2 YFSETQ. Repertoires were generated with immunoSEQ multiplex PCR, while TCRdb's copy carries only in-frame clones and drops some. This table has about 93,000 clones, 89% appearing once. The sequencing sample was made of peripheral blood. The chain joins TRBV5-1 to TRBJ2-7; the match to TRBD1 covers 9 bases. This TCR derives from a man aged 55 to 70 with COVID-19, enrolled during active disease. CDR3 region: CASSTTPGQGIDQYF. CDR3 nucleotide sequence: TGCGCCAGCAGCACTACACCGGGACAGGGAATTGATCAGTACTTC.